The present T cell receptor (beta chain) was sequenced within a study of T cell changes during pregnancy in multiple sclerosis. Profiling relied on immunoSEQ multiplex PCR, and the TCRdb table lists in-frame clones only, not all of them. Of about 46,000 clones listed, 91% were seen once; the top ten hold 2.9%. V was shortened by 1 base and J by 0 bases, with 7 bases between the two germline ends. Germline CDR1 LNHDA, CDR2 SQIVND (reference sequence). The CDR3 runs 14 residues. The genes are TRBV19 and TRBJ2-7, with D unresolved. The origin of this receptor is a female donor with multiple sclerosis, enrolled in a pregnancy study. The source was CD8+ T cells from peripheral blood mononuclear cells, collected in the second trimester of pregnancy. For the CDR3, the DNA is TGTGCCAGTAGTATAGGCACAAGCTCCTACGAGCAGTACTTC. Translated, it gives CASSIGTSSYEQYF.